The 27 T cell receptor beta chains presented below share a single source sample, sequenced in a study of regulatory T cells in long-lasting Graves disease. Time point of the sample: newly diagnosed GD, antithyroid drugs for less than 3 months. The TCR library was made from RNA extracted from PBMCs. The authors built TCR beta libraries using iRepertoire HTBI primers and Arm-PCR of CDR3 regions. Each CDR3 protein gets one entry after TCRdb re-called the multiplex PCR reads with MiXCR. Of about 500,000 distinct CDR3 sequences listed, around 15% are singletons. This sample was also put to use in a study of T cells in Graves' hyperthyroidism and ophthalmopathy.

The sequencing used peripheral blood mononuclear cells (PBMCs), collected at new diagnosis, from a patient treated with antithyroid drugs. The receptors come from a man aged 35 to 55 with Graves disease.

The chain carries TRBV7-6 and TRBJ2-2; 9 nucleotides line up with TRBD1. The CDR3 has 16 amino acids. The trim removed 5 bases at V and 4 bases at J, leaving 8 bases unmatched. The germline CDR1 and CDR2 sequences are SGHVS and FNYEAQ. CDR3 nucleotides: TGTGCCAGCAGCCCACAGGACAGGGGTTCCACCGGGGAGCTGTTTTTT. It is translated as CASSPQDRGSTGELFF.

V is TRBV19 and J is TRBJ1-5; D might be TRBD1 (5 bases). V lost 3 bases and J 8 bases, leaving 23 bases between the germline ends. The CDR3 covers 17 residues. Germline lookup yields CDR1 LNHDA and CDR2 SQIVND (reference sequence). CDR3 nucleotides: TGTGCCAGTAGTATCCAAATCTCGACATCTGGGGGGGAGCCCCAGCATTTT. Protein product: CASSIQISTSGGEPQHF. Variable domain in full (rest from reference TRBV19 and TRBJ1-5): DGGITQSPKYLFRKEGQNVTLSCEQNLNHDAMYWYRQDPGQGLRLIYYSQIVNDFQKGDIAEGYSVSREKKESFPLTVTSAQKNPTAFYLCASSIQISTSGGEPQHFGDGTRLSIL.

The gene calls are TRBV5-5 and TRBJ1-1, with unresolved D. The CDR3 is made up of 16 amino acids. V was pared by 3 bases and J by 5 bases, with 20 bases between. CDR1 and CDR2 (germline): SGHKS, YYEKEE (reference sequence). CDR3 nucleotide sequence: TGTGCCAGCAGCTGGCGGTTCGGGCCGGGAAATACTGAAGCTTTCTTT. Protein sequence: CASSWRFGPGNTEAFF.

This clonotype was detected many times. The CDR3 protein is CASRGQGMSNQPQHF. The CDR3 DNA follows: TGTGCCAGCAGGGGACAGGGCATGAGCAATCAGCCCCAGCATTTT. V usage is TRBV2 and J usage is TRBJ1-5; the match to TRBD1 covers 9 bases. V lost 6 bases to trimming and J lost 1 base; unmatched junction nucleotides: 4. Germline V gives CDR1 SNHLY, CDR2 FYNNEI. The CDR3 spans 15 residues.

This clonotype has ten or more counts. The genes are TRBV24-1 and TRBJ1-1; TRBD1 matches at 9 bases. The germline gives CDR1 KGHDR, CDR2 SFDVKD. The CDR3 spans 15 residues. V was clipped by 4 bases and J by 5 bases; unmatched bases: 7. CDR3 region: CATSDDSGTGTEAFF. CDR3 nucleotides: TGTGCCACCAGTGACGATTCCGGGACAGGGACTGAAGCTTTCTTT.

This chain uses TRBV12-3 or TRBV12-4 with TRBJ1-5, with D possibly TRBD1 on 5 matching bases. V lost 3 bases, J lost 4 bases, and 13 bases lay in between. This CDR3 spans 15 amino acids. The CDR3 DNA reads TGTGCCAGCAGTTTCGGGGCGGGGGATAATCAGCCCCAGCATTTT. Amino acid sequence: CASSFGAGDNQPQHF.

This chain connects TRBV15 to TRBJ2-1; the match to TRBD2 covers 14 bases. The CDR3 is made up of 19 amino acids. Germline assignment: CDR1 LNHNV and CDR2 YYDKDF (reference sequence). The V segment lost 5 bases and the J segment 13 bases; nucleotides outside the gene matches: 22. The CDR3: CATSSRLAGGPREVVEQFF. In DNA form, the CDR3 reads TGTGCCACCAGCTCCCGACTAGCGGGAGGGCCTAGGGAGGTGGTAGAACAGTTCTTC.

Concerning this clonotype: Given a much more abundant clone one base away, this may be a read error. The chain links TRBV3-1 to TRBJ2-7; D is undetermined. The CDR3 runs to 11 residues. Germline V gene lookup returns CDR1 LGHDT and CDR2 YNNKEL (reference sequence). The CDR3 loop reads CAGSHISEQYF. As DNA, the CDR3 is TGTGCCGGCAGCCACATATCCGAGCAGTACTTC.

At least ten counts were recorded for this clonotype. The chain couples TRBV12-5 to TRBJ2-7; D is unclear. This CDR3 is 13 amino acids long. The germline gives CDR1 LGHNT, CDR2 FRNRAP. V dropped 5 bases and J dropped 1 base, with 9 bases sitting between them. The CDR3 DNA follows: TGTGCTAGTGGTCTACCATCATCCTACGAGCAGTACTTC. The encoded protein is CASGLPSSYEQYF.

The sample holds a few counts of this clonotype. V gene TRBV28 combines with J gene TRBJ1-1; 8 bases match TRBD1. Germline CDR1 and CDR2: MDHEN and SYDVKM. The junction had 10 bases not matched to a gene; V was cut back by 5 bases and J by 5 bases. This CDR3 contains 15 residues. In DNA, the CDR3 is TGTGCCAGCAGTACCCGGACAGGGCGGCGGACTGAAGCTTTCTTT. Protein: CASSTRTGRRTEAFF.

V gene TRBV6-2 or TRBV6-3 combines with J gene TRBJ2-1; 11 bases map to TRBD2. The CDR3 sequence is 14 residues long. V was clipped by 7 bases and J by 7 bases; unmatched bases: 6. Germline V gene sequence: CDR1 MNHEY, CDR2 SVGEGT. CDR3 residues: CASTGTSGGNEQFF. CDR3 DNA: TGTGCCAGCACCGGGACTAGCGGAGGGAATGAGCAGTTCTTC.

This clonotype has just a few counts. J is TRBJ2-3 and V is TRBV10-3; D could derive from TRBD1 or TRBD2 (6 bases each). CDR3 length: 13 residues. Looked up from germline, CDR1 is ENHRY and CDR2 is SYGVKD. Trimming removed 10 bases from V and 5 bases from J, with 16 bases in between. The CDR3 DNA is TGTGCCACCAGGAGGGGGGAAAGAGATACGCAGTATTTT. As protein: CATRRGERDTQYF.

This clonotype turned up a few times. In nucleotides, the CDR3 is TGTGCCAGCAGTGAAACTAGGGGGGGGCAGGGTGCCAAAAACATTCAGTACTTC. Translated: CASSETRGGQGAKNIQYF. The rearrangement joins TRBV6-2 or TRBV6-3 to TRBJ2-4; maybe TRBD2 (7 bases). The CDR3 spans 18 residues. The V gene lost 5 bases and the J gene lost 1 base, with 21 bases spanning the gap. CDR1 is MNHEY, CDR2 SVGEGT, per germline.

This clonotype was picked up a small number of times. A far larger clone is off by one base, so a read error is likely. This chain uses TRBV7-2 with TRBJ1-2, with TRBD1 as a possible D gene (5 bases). Trimming cost V 5 bases and J 0 bases, with 10 bases left between them. Germline assignment: CDR1 SGHTA and CDR2 FQGNSA. There are 14 residues in the CDR3. CDR3 DNA: TGTGCCAGCAGCCCGGCAGGGCCTAACTATGGCTACACCTTC. It is translated as CASSPAGPNYGYTF.

This clonotype was detected many times. The chain is built from TRBV2 and TRBJ2-7; tentative D call: TRBD1 (5 bases). The CDR3 covers 14 residues. V was shortened by 1 base and J by 4 bases, with 11 bases between the two germline ends. CDR1 and CDR2 from the germline V gene are SNHLY and FYNNEI. Written as DNA, the CDR3 is TGTGCCAGCAGTGAAGATCGCAGGGATTACGAGCAGTACTTC. Amino acids: CASSEDRRDYEQYF.

V and J are TRBV24-1 and TRBJ1-2; no clear D. V was clipped by 1 base and J by 7 bases, with 12 bases between them. The CDR3 spans 14 residues. The germline CDR1 and CDR2 sequences are KGHDR and SFDVKD. CDR3 sequence reads: CATSDFWTSSGYTF. DNA for the CDR3: TGTGCCACCAGTGATTTTTGGACTTCCTCTGGCTACACCTTC.

The genes are TRBV10-3 and TRBJ1-5; TRBD1 agrees at 8 bases. CDR3 length: 16 amino acids. Germline CDR1 and CDR2: ENHRY and SYGVKD. Trimming at V came to 3 bases and at J to 1 base, leaving 5 bases not matched to a gene. The CDR3 reads CAISDSDRVSNQPQHF. CDR3 DNA sequence: TGTGCCATCAGTGACTCGGACAGGGTAAGCAATCAGCCCCAGCATTTT.

Only a few counts were recorded for this clonotype. This chain connects TRBV19 to TRBJ2-1; TRBD2 matches at 7 bases. Trimming removed 5 bases from V and 8 bases from J; junction bases left unmatched: 6. CDR3 length equals 13 residues. Germline lookup yields CDR1 LNHDA and CDR2 SQIVND (reference sequence). Written as DNA, the CDR3 is TGTGCCAGTAGTCCTGCTAGCGGCTATGAGCAGTTCTTC. Its protein is CASSPASGYEQFF.

This clonotype came up a few times. A much larger clone differs by one base, so this may be a read error. The DNA is left out, because the CDR3 cannot be placed on it with certainty; the CDR3 is given as TCRdb lists it. The genes are TRBV28 and TRBJ2-3. Germline-derived CDR1 and CDR2 are MDHEN and SYDVKM. The CDR3 length equals 14 residues, ends included. CDR3 sequence reads: CASSSSAPTDAQYF.

The chain recombines TRBV6-1 with TRBJ2-2; a weak D match, TRBD1 (6 bases). Trimming cost V 4 bases and J 1 base, with 7 bases left between them. CDR1 and CDR2 from the germline V gene are MNHNS and SASEGT. The CDR3 has 14 amino acids. As DNA, the CDR3 is TGTGCCAGCAGTGTCAGGGGGAACACCGGGGAGCTGTTTTTT. Translation gives CASSVRGNTGELFF.

V is TRBV7-8 and J is TRBJ2-2, with D perhaps TRBD2 (6 bases). The germline gives CDR1 SGHVS, CDR2 FQNEAQ. There are 16 residues in the CDR3. V dropped 4 bases and J dropped 5 bases, with 17 bases sitting between them. The DNA of the CDR3 is TGTGCCAGCAGCTCATCTAGCGCTCTACGTACCGGGGAGCTGTTTTTT. This encodes CASSSSSALRTGELFF.

The J gene is TRBJ2-7, the V gene TRBV29-1; D call uncertain. The ends were cut back, 3 bases at V and 3 bases at J, with 12 bases in the middle. Germline V gives CDR1 SQVTM, CDR2 ANQGSEA. The CDR3 runs 13 residues. This CDR3 is CSVEESVSYEQYF. The CDR3 coding sequence is TGCAGCGTTGAGGAATCAGTAAGCTACGAGCAGTACTTC.

Points on this clonotype: Just one base apart from a much larger clone, this may be a read error. The chain is built from TRBV24-1 and TRBJ2-3; the match to TRBD1 covers 7 bases. The CDR3 is made up of 15 amino acids. V trimming: 0 bases; J trimming: 1 base; junction bases outside the gene matches: 0. CDR1 KGHDR and CDR2 SFDVKD come from the germline V gene. CDR3 residues: CATSDLTGGTDTQYF. The CDR3 DNA reads TGTGCCACCAGTGATTTGACAGGGGGCACAGATACGCAGTATTTT.

This clonotype occurred many times. The rearrangement uses TRBV15 and TRBJ2-1; 8 positions agree with TRBD2. With 3 bases clipped from V and 1 base from J, the junction kept 8 bases outside the gene matches. Per germline, CDR1 LNHNV and CDR2 YYDKDF (reference sequence). This CDR3 is built from 17 residues. For the CDR3, the DNA is TGTGCCACCAGCAGGGGTAGCGGGATCGGTTCCTACAATGAGCAGTTCTTC. Its protein product is CATSRGSGIGSYNEQFF.

This clonotype has at least ten counts. J is TRBJ2-3 and V is TRBV2; 12 bases are a match to TRBD2. Germline CDR1 and CDR2: SNHLY and FYNNEI. J was trimmed by 3 bases and V by 7 bases; bases with no gene match: 5. The CDR3 has 15 residues. In DNA, the CDR3 is TGTGCCAGCACCGCAGGACTAGCGGGAACAGATACGCAGTATTTT. Translated, it gives CASTAGLAGTDTQYF.

J is TRBJ2-1 and V is TRBV2, with TRBD1 as a possible D gene (6 bases). CDR3 length equals 14 residues. CDR1 and CDR2 (germline): SNHLY, FYNNEI. V lost 7 bases to trimming and J lost 13 bases, with 23 bases between them. CDR3 DNA: TGTGCCAGCATCCTACCAACAGGGCCCCCCGGTCAGTTCTTC. This codes for CASILPTGPPGQFF.

This clonotype was observed many times. The V call is TRBV29-1, the J call TRBJ2-1, with TRBD2 identical over 9 bases. V shed 6 bases, J shed 6 bases, and the junction held 9 bases outside the gene matches. The CDR3 is 14 residues long. Germline V lookup: CDR1 SQVTM, CDR2 ANQGSEA. CDR3: CSVHAGGRVNEQFF. CDR3 in DNA: TGCAGCGTCCACGCCGGCGGGAGGGTCAATGAGCAGTTCTTC.